A selection of T cell receptor beta chains follows, all from one sample in a study of early T cells in non-severe SARS-CoV-2 infection. Using its own MiXCR run on the 5' RACE reads, TCRdb lists one record per CDR3 protein. The sample holds fewer than 100,000 distinct CDR3 sequences; less than 15% are singletons and the top ten take about 3.5%. Material: whole blood. The receptors stem from an adult who was a healthcare worker with PCR-confirmed SARS-CoV-2 infection or an uninfected control (not recorded which). The conserved cysteine and the conserved F or W are not part of the CDR3 here.

>TRBJ1-5|TRBV15
ATSRAVSNQPQH
>TRBJ2-2|TRBV4-1
ASSPWTSGELF
>TRBJ2-1|TRBV9
ASSVDTSGRSYNEQF
>TRBJ2-2|TRBV7-9
ASSLLVTAGELF
>TRBJ1-1|TRBV7-9
ASSLRQTQNTEAF
>TRBJ2-2|TRBV19
ASTDTGELF
>TRBJ1-1|TRBV20-1
SVKAPRGTEAF
>TRBJ2-1|TRBV12-3/TRBV12-4
ASSPGLAGGDEQF
>TRBJ2-1|TRBV7-9
ASSSRGLADNYNEQF
>TRBJ1-1|TRBV30
AWSATVYGNTEAF
>TRBJ2-3|TRBV7-9
ASSSSGRDTQY
>TRBJ2-7|TRBV28
ASSFPSSYEQY
>TRBJ2-7|TRBV19
ASSMHTSGGSYEQY
>TRBJ2-3|TRBV7-6
ASSPAWGTDTQY
>TRBJ2-1|TRBV12-3/TRBV12-4
ASTLGRARDEQF
>TRBJ1-4|TRBV18
ASSPTGRGNEKLF
>TRBJ1-6|TRBV20-1
SARRGQINSPLH
>TRBJ1-1|TRBV12-3/TRBV12-4
ASSPTQAFPF
>TRBJ2-5|TRBV11-1
ASSLAGYLGETQY
>TRBJ2-7|TRBV29-1
SVDISGTGKNEQY
>TRBJ2-1|TRBV2
ASSEGGVLYNEQF
>TRBJ1-4|TRBV6-5
ASSYGQLGREKLF
>TRBJ2-5|TRBV5-1
ASSLGNSVQETQY
>TRBJ2-1|TRBV29-1
SVVGTSGKSYNEQF
>TRBJ2-1|TRBV7-9
ASTHSVDSYNEQF
>TRBJ2-3|TRBV7-8
ASSLETGGPPDTQY
>TRBJ2-1|TRBV20-1
SARGGGAGGSYNEQF
>TRBJ1-2|TRBV29-1
SVEDSGGPRRNT
>TRBJ1-1|TRBV3-1
ASSPGDSEAF
>TRBJ1-4|TRBV28
ASSLGGGGGKKLF
>TRBJ2-7|TRBV29-1
SAGTERYEQY
>TRBJ1-6|TRBV10-2
ASRADINSPLH
>TRBJ2-2|TRBV6-5
ASSSFGAGELF
>TRBJ2-2|TRBV18
ASSPRVAGELF
>TRBJ2-1|TRBV3-1
ASSQDRGYNEQF
>TRBJ2-1|TRBV20-1
SARGGAEMNEQF
>TRBJ2-7|TRBV20-1
SAPPSGYEQY
>TRBJ2-1|TRBV11-3
ASSAQLAGVREQF
>TRBJ2-2|TRBV29-1
SVDSGTGELF
>TRBJ2-2|TRBV28
ASSLGLSTGELF
>TRBJ2-7|TRBV12-3/TRBV12-4
ASSPQPGSGYEQY
>TRBJ2-1|TRBV2
ASNRGSYNEQF
>TRBJ2-3|TRBV28
ASSYLAGRTDTQY
>TRBJ1-5|TRBV19
ASSISRTDSYQPQH
>TRBJ2-1|TRBV2
ASISGGRQF
>TRBJ1-5|TRBV28
ASSRNRERGNQPQH
>TRBJ2-7|TRBV5-1
ASSLEPQGPYEQY
>TRBJ2-1|TRBV9
ASSPQVSYNEQF
>TRBJ1-1|TRBV12-3/TRBV12-4
ASGDPAFMNTEAF